This record looks at one TCR beta chain sequence and its context. The clone's antigen remains unknown. No base qualities exist here, and no much larger clone lies one base off it. Library preparation was by the immunoSEQ multiplex PCR assay. For the multiplex PCR, a mixture combining 60 forward primers for TCR Vbeta segments and 13 reverse primers for TCR Jbeta segments was used. The CDR3 region of rearranged TCR beta genes was amplified from genomic DNA with a multiplex PCR assay. The amplified TCR beta libraries were sequenced on the Illumina HiSeq System as 87-base-pair reads. The authors' pipeline ran thus. Across the 700 or so repertoires, a later analysis counted 80 million or so unique TCR beta chains, 8.5 million to 12 million of which were shared by at least two donors. A nearest-neighbor algorithm error-corrected the raw reads and collapsed the reads into unique sequences, merging closely related sequences to remove PCR and sequencing errors. To assign V, D and J gene segments, CDR3 sequences were aligned to IMGT reference sequences. Each retained sequence needed at least a six-nucleotide match to both a V gene segment and a J gene segment. Rearrangements were called productive when the CDR3 lacked stop codons and stayed in frame with V and J; all others were non-productive. CDR3 was defined by IMGT convention, running from the second conserved V-encoded cysteine to the conserved J-encoded phenylalanine. Sequences without an unambiguous match to a single V gene segment were excluded from the earlier analysis of 450 to 750 of the donors. An earlier analysis of some 500 of the donors classified V segments as functional when productive rearrangements were above 56.7% and as segregating when the standard deviation between donors was above 5%. A statistical classification framework was built for diagnosing cytomegalovirus status from the catalog of TCR beta chain sequences. In a later analysis, V and J genes were assigned by comparing TCR nucleotide sequences against IMGT/GENE-DB human TR gene sequences. The TCRdist pipeline was used in a later analysis to assign CDR3 sequences and most-parsimonious VDJ recombination scenarios. In a later analysis, each TCR beta chain was defined by its CDR3 amino acid sequence together with its V-gene family, and reads without a unique V-gene family were excluded. To address suspected cross-contamination and a sequencing artifact, a later analysis removed around 600 highly shared, low-generation-probability nucleotide sequences. In a later analysis, a clonal expansion index for each public chain was calculated from normalized within-repertoire ranks of inferred template counts. A later analysis computed generation probabilities with a VDJ recombination model fitted to out-of-frame rearrangements, and checked the results against IGoR. In a later analysis, TCR-TCR, TCR-HLA and TCR-CMV co-occurrence was scored with hypergeometric tests, and a repertoire-size bias correction was applied to TCR pairs. False discovery rates were estimated in a later analysis by permuting HLA or CMV assignments 20 times. In a later analysis, co-occurring TCRs were grouped using DBSCAN, and TCRdist sequence similarity was added for clustering within HLA-allele-positive subsets. Co-occurrence clustering excluded repertoires with fewer than 30,000 or more than 120,000 public chains, plus five with anomalous nucleotide sharing. TCRdb mirrors the immuneACCESS table, restricted to in-frame sequences. Some clones are absent from its copies; in checked studies, under half trace to an unresolved V gene, and the reason for the others is unknown. That table gives V, J and clone size, and the DNA gave D and trimming. In all, the sample holds 120,000 to 150,000 clones, and 88% of those were seen once. Around 0.51% of the sample rests with the top ten.

In the germline V gene (reference sequence), CDR1 corresponds to LNHDA and CDR2 to SQIVND. The CDR3 contains 15 residues, cysteine and phenylalanine counted. Only CDR3 DNA is held: 45 bases, read in frame from base 1. V is shortened by 4 bases, J by 1 base, and the region joining them spans 13 bases. These data are taken from a study of cytomegalovirus exposure and HLA in healthy donors (dated by TCRdb to 2015 to 2018). Regarding the complete study: An earlier analysis of 550 to 700 of the donors reported 250 to 300 Gb of sequence data and roughly 110 million unique TCR beta sequences from 150 million to 200 million T cells. An early release that covered roughly 600 HLA-typed donors contained approximately 300 gigabases of sequencing data and tens of millions of unique TCR sequences. The genetic ancestry cluster associated with self-reported Caucasian donors included roughly 84% of the roughly 390 genotyped donors. The study aimed to test whether signatures of past pathogen exposure could be identified by cataloging public T cell receptors. The T cell repertoires of 700 or so subjects were profiled by immunosequencing and related to cytomegalovirus serostatus. A separate validation cohort of over a hundred different subjects was used in addition to the approximately 700-subject first cohort. To predict cytomegalovirus infection status, the study brought together high-throughput TCR immunosequencing, statistical association of individual TCRs with disease status, and machine learning. A later analysis re-examined previously published TCR beta repertoires from hundreds of donors and added high-resolution HLA genotyping to investigate patterns of TCR occurrence. The later analysis used no new phenotypic data to find candidate immune exposures, relying instead on TCR beta sequences and their occurrence across donors. An earlier analysis of fewer than 750 of the donors used high-throughput TCR beta sequencing to judge whether each TCR beta V gene segment behaved as functional or pseudogenic. Donor age, sex, ethnicity and CMV serostatus were collected together with the repertoire data. A later genetic analysis took genome-wide SNP genotypes for about 65% of the roughly 670 donors and used that subset as a discovery cohort. All discovery cohort repertoires had been generated on a single sequencing platform. HLA typing included class I and class II loci at four-digit resolution. Typing coverage differed by locus: A, B, C, DRB1 and DQB1 were typed in roughly 629-630 donors, DQA1 in roughly 510, DPA1 in around 580, and DPB1 in 472. Five DR-DQ haplotypes were handled as single units for association and clustering, since linkage in the cohort was strong. Among about 400 genotyped donors of the cohort, an average of around 240,000 unique TCR beta nucleotide sequences was sequenced per donor, of which roughly 17% were non-productive.

The study at large found these results: A later analysis found that HLA-associated TCR beta chains were more clonally expanded and had lower generation probabilities than equally common non-associated chains. In this cohort, only TCR beta chains were sequenced, and detectable features were limited by the absence of alpha or paired-chain data. Across donors, most TCR sequences were observed very rarely, whereas some public TCRs were present in many individuals. A later genetic analysis associated a missense DCLRE1C variant with V-gene and J-gene trimming of TCR beta chains, and an independent cohort replicated the association. Sequencing depth was assumed to be roughly uniform across donors in the presence/absence analyses, though that assumption may not hold. According to a later analysis, parvovirus B19, influenza, CMV and Epstein-Barr virus appeared linked to several top co-occurrence clusters. The earlier analysis of about 600 of the donors excluded around 17 rarely observed V segments, including chromosome 9 orphons, because counts were too low. In a later analysis, some 17,000 TCR beta sequences were associated with specific HLA alleles at a false discovery rate of 0.05. In an earlier analysis of fewer than 750 of the donors, most TCR beta V segments were observed in productive rearrangements about 87% or about 30% of the time, broadly matching IMGT annotations. In a later genetic analysis, fewer N-insertions in productive TCRs were reported among donors in an Asian-associated ancestry cluster than the roughly 700-donor mean. A group of highly shared sequence variants was considered likely to be a technical artifact of the sequencing pipeline. When HLA alleles, especially DR and DQ, strongly co-occurred, attributing TCR associations to individual alleles was difficult. Immune exposure information for the cohort was limited to CMV serostatus. It was suggested by the authors that the approach could potentially be generalized to other disease states and immunological phenotypes. Most CMV-associated TCR beta chains appeared to be HLA-restricted in a later analysis, and the HLA associations seemed to be driven largely by CMV exposure. A further reported finding was that TCR beta sequences accurately predicted the HLA-A and HLA-B alleles for most subjects in the first cohort. Correlated functional status among segregating V segments might reflect linkage disequilibrium, but an unknown experimental factor could not be ruled out. In a later analysis, the rate of TCR association differed among HLA loci, with DRB1 alleles having the most associated TCRs and HLA-C alleles having the fewest. Cytomegalovirus status was reported to be diagnosed by the classifier with high specificity and sensitivity in both the original and validation cohorts. A total of 164 TCR beta chains were listed by the study as associated with cytomegalovirus. A few of the identified cytomegalovirus-associated TCR beta chains were confirmed in vitro to be specific for cytomegalovirus antigens. The 87-base-pair reads could not distinguish some IMGT-functional V segments, including TRBV6-2 and TRBV6-3, so those segments were excluded. Because HLA typing was unavailable for some donors at each locus, only the typed subset was used in association tests.

The cohort was made up of approximately 670 healthy bone marrow donors. Cohort members were all nominally healthy when sampled, although unrecorded immune exposures were likely present. The donor tested CMV seronegative, placing the donor among the 352 seronegative members of the cohort. A peripheral blood sample was collected from each donor, and TCR beta sequencing was performed on peripheral blood mononuclear cells. Genomic DNA extraction from the blood cell samples was performed with the Qiagen DNeasy Blood Extraction Kit. The rearranged segments are TRBV19 and TRBJ1-1; D gene: possibly TRBD1, on 6 matching bases. The sample comprised PBMCs. This clonotype was sampled from a woman in her thirties or forties in good health and CMV-seronegative. Read as DNA, the sequence is TGTGCCAGTAGTACCGACAGGAGAGGGAACACTGAAGCTTTCTTT. Its translation reads: CASSTDRRGNTEAFF.